This is a list of T cell receptor beta chains from one sample in a study of blood T cell repertoires in COVID-19. Profiled with immunoSEQ multiplex PCR; TCRdb holds only in-frame clones, not every one. The sample lists tens of thousands of clones, 90% occurring once. Sequenced material: peripheral blood. The receptors come from a human donor in a cohort sampled during active COVID-19. Each CDR3 is given with its conserved first and last residue. D genes are given only for firm matches. For some rows the clone size is stated as once, few or many, or as a class when expanded; others skip it.

D,V,size,J,CDR3,DNA
.,TRBV7-6,once,TRBJ2-7,CASSLSDIAYEQYF,TGTGCCAGCAGCTTATCGGACATTGCCTACGAGCAGTACTTC
TRBD1,TRBV27,.,TRBJ2-2,CASSGDRVFTGELFF,TGTGCCAGCAGTGGGGACAGGGTTTTCACCGGGGAGCTGTTTTTT
.,TRBV5-1,.,TRBJ2-7,CASSDILSYEQYF,TGCGCCAGCAGCGACATCCTCTCCTACGAGCAGTACTTC
TRBD2,TRBV7-9,.,TRBJ2-7,CASSFLAGEDEQYF,TGTGCCAGCAGCTTTCTAGCGGGAGAGGACGAGCAGTACTTC
TRBD2,TRBV20-1,.,TRBJ2-5,CSASRGGRAETQYF,TGCAGTGCTAGTCGTGGCGGGAGGGCCGAGACCCAGTACTTC
TRBD1,TRBV10-2,once,TRBJ1-5,CASTSGGEGNQPQHF,TGCGCCAGCACGTCAGGGGGCGAGGGCAATCAGCCCCAGCATTTT
.,TRBV21-1,.,TRBJ1-5,CASSNSILEGNYSNQPQHF,TGTGCCAGCAGCAACTCCATTCTGGAGGGGAATTATAGCAATCAGCCCCAGCATTTT
TRBD1,TRBV2,.,TRBJ1-4,CASSAETGPNEKLFF,TGTGCCAGCAGTGCTGAGACAGGGCCGAATGAAAAACTGTTTTTT
.,TRBV29-1,few,TRBJ2-2,CSVFGQSNTGELFF,TGCAGCGTCTTTGGACAGTCTAACACCGGGGAGCTGTTTTTT
TRBD1,TRBV18,.,TRBJ2-7,CASSTGQGATQSYEQYF,TGTGCCAGCTCGACGGGACAGGGGGCGACTCAATCCTACGAGCAGTACTTC
.,TRBV13,.,TRBJ2-7,CASSLTRNYEQYF,TGTGCCAGCAGTTTGACTAGGAACTACGAGCAGTACTTC
.,TRBV4-2,once,TRBJ1-6,CASSQDLGRDSPLHF,TGTGCCAGCAGCCAAGATCTTGGCAGGGATTCACCCCTCCACTTT
.,TRBV4-1,.,TRBJ1-6,CASSQSRVGYDSPLHF,TGCGCCAGCAGCCAATCCAGGGTAGGATATGATTCACCCCTCCACTTT
.,TRBV19,.,TRBJ2-1,CASINTPGHFNEQFF,TGTGCCAGTATTAATACACCGGGACATTTCAATGAGCAGTTCTTC
TRBD2,TRBV2,.,TRBJ2-7,CASRGDYSSYEQYF,TGTGCCAGCAGAGGGGACTACAGCTCCTACGAGCAGTACTTC
TRBD1,TRBV6-5,.,TRBJ2-7,CASSLGTGSYEQYF,TGTGCCAGCAGCCTCGGGACAGGTTCCTACGAGCAGTACTTC
.,TRBV5-8,.,TRBJ1-2,CASSFTTYGYTF,TGTGCCAGCAGCTTTACAACCTATGGCTACACCTTC
.,TRBV6-5,.,TRBJ2-1,CASSYRGSSEQFF,TGTGCCAGCAGTTACCGGGGGAGTAGTGAGCAGTTCTTC
TRBD1,TRBV7-8,.,TRBJ1-2,CASSLAQGALGYTF,TGTGCCAGCAGCTTAGCGCAGGGGGCGCTTGGCTACACCTTC
.,TRBV10-3,.,TRBJ2-7,CAISESKGKFEQYF,TGTGCCATCAGTGAATCGAAGGGGAAGTTCGAGCAGTACTTC
.,TRBV3-1/TRBV3-2,.,TRBJ1-5,CASSQGHQPQHF,TGTGCCAGCAGTCAAGGGCACCAGCCCCAGCATTTT
TRBD2,TRBV2,.,TRBJ2-1,CASKWTSGADNEQFF,TGTGCCAGCAAATGGACTAGCGGAGCTGACAATGAGCAGTTCTTC
TRBD1,TRBV15,.,TRBJ2-1,CATSRRELQGDEQFF,TGTGCCACCAGCAGAAGAGAATTACAGGGGGATGAGCAGTTCTTC
TRBD2,TRBV7-2,.,TRBJ2-1,CASSPSAGGSYNEQFF,TGTGCCAGCAGCCCATCCGCGGGAGGGTCCTACAATGAGCAGTTCTTC
TRBD1,TRBV20-1,.,TRBJ2-7,CSAVGTDEQYF,TGCAGTGCGGTTGGGACAGACGAGCAGTACTTC
.,TRBV19,.,TRBJ1-1,CASSIVAARGEAFF,TGTGCCAGTAGTATAGTGGCAGCACGGGGGGAAGCTTTCTTT
.,TRBV5-5,.,TRBJ1-1,CASSFAYRDGAFF,TGTGCCAGCAGCTTCGCTTACAGGGATGGGGCTTTCTTT
.,TRBV6-6,.,TRBJ1-1,CASSPVQGEAFF,TGTGCCAGCAGTCCAGTACAGGGTGAAGCTTTCTTT
.,TRBV24-1,.,TRBJ2-3,CATSDFSGDTQYF,TGTGCCACCAGTGATTTTTCCGGGGATACGCAGTATTTT
.,TRBV27,.,TRBJ1-2,CASSLGSGVGGYTF,TGTGCCAGCAGTTTGGGGTCGGGGGTAGGTGGCTACACCTTC
.,TRBV11-2,.,TRBJ1-5,CASSLDSGGSNQPQHF,TGTGCCAGCAGCTTAGATTCGGGAGGTAGCAATCAGCCCCAGCATTTT
TRBD1,TRBV25-1,once,TRBJ2-1,CASRPDRGDNEQFF,TGTGCCAGCAGACCGGACAGGGGGGACAATGAGCAGTTCTTC
.,TRBV5-4,.,TRBJ2-1,CASSRKGGEQFF,TGTGCCAGCAGCCGAAAAGGGGGTGAACAGTTCTTC
.,TRBV5-4,.,TRBJ1-3,CASSGSDSFSGNTIYF,TGTGCCAGCAGCGGTAGCGACTCCTTCTCTGGAAACACCATATATTTT
.,TRBV6-5,.,TRBJ1-1,CASSYDMNTEAFF,TGTGCCAGCAGTTACGACATGAACACTGAAGCTTTCTTT
TRBD2,TRBV11-3,.,TRBJ2-1,CASSLDAWIAGGKSSYNEQFF,TGTGCCAGTAGCTTAGATGCTTGGATAGCGGGAGGTAAAAGCTCCTACAATGAGCAGTTCTTC
TRBD1,TRBV28,.,TRBJ1-2,CASSLPPGQGYGYTF,TGTGCCAGCAGTTTGCCGCCGGGACAGGGGTATGGCTACACCTTC
TRBD1,TRBV28,.,TRBJ2-7,CASTAGQGLYEQYF,TGTGCCAGCACCGCGGGACAGGGTTTGTACGAGCAGTACTTC
.,TRBV7-9,few,TRBJ1-1,CASSLHRDTEAFF,TGTGCCAGCAGCTTACACAGGGACACTGAAGCTTTCTTT
.,TRBV5-5,.,TRBJ2-7,CASSTVGRSYEQYF,TGTGCCAGCAGCACAGTGGGGCGCTCCTACGAGCAGTACTTC
TRBD2,TRBV7-3,.,TRBJ2-5,CASSSGLAGGSETQYF,TGTGCCAGCAGCTCGGGACTAGCGGGAGGGTCAGAGACCCAGTACTTC
TRBD1,TRBV7-2,.,TRBJ1-2,CASSSGQGSYGYTF,TGTGCCAGCAGCTCCGGACAGGGGAGCTATGGCTACACCTTC
TRBD1,TRBV5-1,.,TRBJ1-6,CASSPGQGGGNSPLHF,TGCGCCAGCAGCCCTGGACAGGGTGGAGGAAATTCACCCCTCCACTTT
TRBD2,TRBV5-4,.,TRBJ2-1,CASRTSEYNEQFF,TGTGCCAGTCGGACTAGCGAATACAATGAGCAGTTCTTC
TRBD2,TRBV5-1,.,TRBJ2-2,CASSLNLGGIGELFF,TGCGCCAGCAGCTTGAATCTGGGAGGGATCGGGGAGCTGTTTTTT
TRBD1,TRBV19,.,TRBJ2-4,CASSIDRGDIQYF,TGTGCCAGTAGTATTGACAGGGGTGACATTCAGTACTTC
TRBD1,TRBV18,once,TRBJ2-7,CASSPTGGYEQYF,TGTGCCAGCTCACCGACAGGGGGCTACGAGCAGTACTTC